This T cell receptor (beta chain) derives from a study of blood T cell repertoires in COVID-19. Assay used: immunoSEQ multiplex PCR; TCRdb lists only in-frame clones, some missing. The sample contains about 270,000 clones, 84% of which appear only once. The germline V gene encodes CDR1 MDHEN and CDR2 SYDVKM. The CDR3 runs to 14 residues. The V and J ends lost 7 bases and 5 bases, in that order; junction bases with no gene match: 7. The TCR comes from a human donor in a cohort sampled during active COVID-19. The chain combines TRBV28 with TRBJ2-5, with 10 positions matching TRBD2. The material sequenced was peripheral blood. CDR3 in DNA: TGTGCCAGCACCGCCGGGACTAGCGTGGAGACCCAGTACTTC. This codes for CASTAGTSVETQYF. Drawing the rest from reference TRBV28 and TRBJ2-5, the complete variable domain is DVKVTQSSRYLVKRTGEKVFLECVQDMDHENMFWYRQDPGLGLRLIYFSYDVKMKEKGDIPEGYSVSREKKERFSLILESASTNQTSMYLCASTAGTSVETQYFGPGTRLLVL.